This TCR beta chain was sequenced during a study of breast tumors, draining lymph nodes, adjacent tissues. The study, taken as a whole, reports: Most tumor T cells seemingly derive from lymph node, then expand in tumor. That most tumor T cells come from lymph nodes remained unproven. Tumor and nontumor repertoires were significantly more similar in luminal-like than in basal-like breast cancer. Compared with lymph nodes, tumors were less diverse; compared with nontumor tissue, more.

Samples came from axillary lymph nodes draining the breast cancer. For this clonotype: Its antigen is as yet unknown.

TCRdb analysed the multiplex PCR reads with MiXCR anew, one entry per CDR3 protein. In the table there are about 140,000 distinct CDR3 sequences, approximately 32% of which are singletons. In germline, CDR1 is MNHNY, CDR2 SVGAGI (reference sequence). Trimming left V 10 bases short and J 5 bases short, with 15 bases between. The length of the CDR3 is 12 residues. The receptor's source is a female donor with breast cancer. Some clones in this sample may be carry-over from other donors' samples. The sample comprised axillary lymph node tissue. The chain links TRBV6-6 to TRBJ2-7; maybe TRBD1 (6 bases). The CDR3 region is CATGSQGHEQYF. As DNA, the CDR3 is TGTGCCACCGGCAGCCAGGGGCACGAGCAGTACTTC.